This T cell receptor (beta chain) stems from a study of blood T cell repertoires in COVID-19 (TCRdb year 2020). Study-level background: Collaborator samples came from the United States, Italy and Spain and covered acute and convalescent phases of COVID-19. The prospective study material was composed of cDNA or gDNA derived from T cells, B-cell-depleted T cells, or PBMCs. Subjects who had been exposed to COVID-19, were actively infected with it, or had recovered from it provided the deeply sampled blood TCRbeta repertoires that made up the dataset. A freely available public database, intended as a resource for researchers studying the immune response to SARS-CoV-2, is where the repertoires were released. Samples were obtained from the ongoing ImmuneRACE study (first 160 participants) and from over a thousand subjects provided by 6 global collaborators. Nearly every sample came with metadata listing a de-identified subject ID, COVID-19 status, age in years and sex. HLA class I and class II types, where available, came from metadata supplied by the sample provider rather than from assay-based typing.

From the germline V gene, CDR1 is MDHEN and CDR2 is SYDVKM. V is clipped by 6 bases and J by 6 bases, and the sequence between their germline boundaries is 9 bases long. Reading from cysteine to phenylalanine, the CDR3 counts 12 amino acids. The CDR3 DNA has 36 bases and is translated from base 1. As concerns this clone: This clone's antigen is unknown. No base qualities exist here, and no much larger clone lies one base off it.

General findings and caveats noted by the study authors: The amount of clinical and demographic metadata varied by source and participant and was provided uncurated.

Whole blood was collected in K2EDTA tubes by collaborating institutions according to the institutions' own protocols. Collaborator samples were shipped for TCRbeta analysis as frozen whole blood, isolated PBMCs, or DNA extracted from either sample type. TCRbeta CDR3 regions were amplified from genomic DNA using the immunoSEQ Assay, a bias-controlled multiplex PCR. The published analysis was carried out like this. The number of nucleated cells in each sample was estimated by amplification of reference gene primers within the assay. To quantify the absolute abundance of each unique TCRbeta CDR3 rearrangement, sequence reads were collapsed and filtered. Productive Simpson clonality was computed per sample as the square root of Simpson's diversity index over productive rearrangements. TCRdb provides this immuneACCESS table in a form limited to in-frame rearrangements. Some clones are lacking; in checked studies, under half of them reflect an unresolved V gene, and why the rest are absent is not known. That table supplies the V and J calls and clone size; D and trimming were determined from the DNA. This sample has 450,000 to 500,000 clones in its table, and approximately 83% of those were observed once. The ten most abundant clones make up under 4% of the sample.

This receptor was identified in a human donor in a cohort sampled during active COVID-19. The sequenced material came from peripheral blood. The chain couples TRBV28 to TRBJ1-5; confidence is insufficient to name the D gene. CDR3 sequence: CASRRGRQPQHF. The nucleotides read TGTGCCAGCAGACGGGGTCGTCAGCCCCAGCATTTT.